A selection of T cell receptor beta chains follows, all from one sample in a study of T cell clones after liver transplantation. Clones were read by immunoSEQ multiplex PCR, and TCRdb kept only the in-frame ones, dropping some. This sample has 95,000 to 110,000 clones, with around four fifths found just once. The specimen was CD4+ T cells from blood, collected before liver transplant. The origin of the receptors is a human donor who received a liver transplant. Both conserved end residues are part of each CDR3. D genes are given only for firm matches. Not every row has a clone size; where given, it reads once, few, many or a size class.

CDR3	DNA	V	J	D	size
CASTSGGRSYNEQFF	TGTGCCAGCACCTCTGGCGGGAGGAGTTACAATGAGCAGTTCTTC	TRBV27	TRBJ2-1	TRBD2	.
CASSRDRREYNEQFF	TGTGCCAGCAGTCGCGACAGGAGGGAATACAATGAGCAGTTCTTC	TRBV6-5	TRBJ2-1	.	few
CASSLFSRGGRNYGYTF	TGTGCCAGTAGTCTGTTCAGCCGGGGAGGGCGTAACTATGGCTACACCTTC	TRBV19	TRBJ1-2	.	.
CASSLGGNPYEQYF	TGCGCCAGCAGCTTGGGGGGGAACCCCTACGAGCAGTACTTC	TRBV5-1	TRBJ2-7	.	.
CASSSRDRGLGNEKLFF	TGTGCCAGCAGTTCCCGGGACAGGGGGCTTGGGAATGAAAAACTGTTTTTT	TRBV28	TRBJ1-4	TRBD1	.
CASSVGPDGGSEAFF	TGTGCCAGCAGCGTAGGACCCGATGGAGGATCTGAAGCTTTCTTT	TRBV9	TRBJ1-1	.	.
CASSLYQGSYNEQFF	TGTGCCAGCAGTTTATACCAGGGATCCTACAATGAGCAGTTCTTC	TRBV28	TRBJ2-1	.	once
CASSLPHDTNYGYTF	TGTGCCAGCAGCCTCCCCCACGACACTAACTATGGCTACACCTTC	TRBV5-4	TRBJ1-2	.	.
CASSSTGTTQETQYF	TGCGCCAGCAGCTCTACCGGGACCACCCAAGAGACCCAGTACTTC	TRBV5-1	TRBJ2-5	.	few
CASSLRRHAFNEQFF	TGTGCCAGCAGCTTGAGGCGACACGCTTTCAATGAGCAGTTCTTC	TRBV5-8	TRBJ2-1	.	.
CASTEETLTDTQYF	TGTGCCAGCACCGAAGAGACCCTCACAGATACGCAGTATTTT	TRBV2	TRBJ2-3	.	.
CASAEQPNQPQHF	TGTGCCAGTGCGGAACAGCCCAATCAGCCCCAGCATTTT	TRBV19	TRBJ1-5	.	.
CASSQDPPSGGQETQYF	TGCGCCAGCAGCCAAGATCCCCCTAGCGGGGGGCAAGAGACCCAGTACTTC	TRBV4-3	TRBJ2-5	TRBD2	.
CASSDRTKNLGETQYF	TGTGCCAGCAGTGACAGGACAAAAAACCTCGGAGAGACCCAGTACTTC	TRBV2	TRBJ2-5	.	.
CATSVQDRGDEKLFF	TGTGCCACCAGCGTCCAGGACAGGGGCGATGAAAAACTGTTTTTT	TRBV15	TRBJ1-4	TRBD1	.
CASSEYQTFGRAEAFF	TGTGCCAGCAGTGAATATCAGACATTCGGCCGGGCCGAAGCTTTCTTT	TRBV25-1	TRBJ1-1	.	.
CASSASGVRYGYTF	TGTGCCAGCAGCGCCAGCGGAGTGCGGTATGGCTACACCTTC	TRBV11-2	TRBJ1-2	.	.
CSVERGLSESEQFF	TGCAGCGTTGAAAGAGGACTTAGCGAGAGTGAGCAGTTCTTC	TRBV29-1	TRBJ2-1	.	.
CASRGRTDTQYF	TGTGCCAGCCGGGGAAGGACAGATACGCAGTATTTT	TRBV2	TRBJ2-3	.	.
CASSPLAASSYEQYF	TGTGCCAGCAGCCCCTTAGCGGCAAGCTCCTACGAGCAGTACTTC	TRBV7-2	TRBJ2-7	.	few
CASSLGGRVHEQYF	TGTGCCAGCAGCTTGGGGGGCAGGGTCCACGAGCAGTACTTC	TRBV5-4	TRBJ2-7	.	once
CASSLEGGASEKLFF	TGCGCCAGCAGCTTGGAAGGGGGGGCAAGTGAAAAACTGTTTTTT	TRBV5-1	TRBJ1-4	.	.
CASSIKGTQNIQYF	TGTGCCAGTAGTATAAAGGGGACACAAAACATTCAGTACTTC	TRBV19	TRBJ2-4	.	few
CASSFGGANGYTF	TGTGCCAGCAGCTTTGGGGGCGCAAATGGCTACACCTTC	TRBV7-2	TRBJ1-2	.	.
CASTTSGGPTDTQYF	TGCGCCAGCACCACTAGCGGGGGGCCCACAGATACGCAGTATTTT	TRBV5-1	TRBJ2-3	TRBD2	.
CASSPGLAGHNEQFF	TGTGCCAGCAGCCCCGGACTAGCGGGTCACAATGAGCAGTTCTTC	TRBV9	TRBJ2-1	TRBD2	.
CASSPQREPYYEQYF	TGCGCCAGCAGCCCCCAGCGGGAGCCATACTACGAGCAGTACTTC	TRBV4-1	TRBJ2-7	TRBD2	once
CASSLTPTLEAFF	TGTGCCAGCAGCTTGACACCTACTCTTGAAGCTTTCTTT	TRBV5-6	TRBJ1-1	.	few
CASSQSGGFDYGYTF	TGCGCCAGCAGCCAATCAGGGGGATTCGACTATGGCTACACCTTC	TRBV4-1	TRBJ1-2	TRBD1	.
CASSQGEARGSPLHF	TGCGCCAGCAGCCAAGGGGAGGCCCGGGGTTCACCCCTCCACTTT	TRBV4-3	TRBJ1-6	.	.
CASGLVLANSNQPQHF	TGTGCTAGTGGTTTGGTTCTGGCTAATAGCAATCAGCCCCAGCATTTT	TRBV12-5	TRBJ1-5	.	.
CASSLPRGTPAYEQYF	TGCGCCAGCAGTCTCCCCAGAGGGACACCAGCCTACGAGCAGTACTTC	TRBV23-1	TRBJ2-7	.	.
CASSPHEGNEQFF	TGTGCCAGCAGCCCTCACGAGGGGAATGAGCAGTTCTTC	TRBV21-1	TRBJ2-1	.	.
CASSYLAGDPGGTQYF	TGTGCCAGCAGTTACCTAGCGGGGGATCCCGGTGGTACGCAGTATTTT	TRBV6-6	TRBJ2-3	TRBD2	.
CASSSQDSARDTQYF	TGTGCCAGCAGCTCCCAAGACTCGGCAAGAGATACGCAGTATTTT	TRBV11-3	TRBJ2-3	.	.
CASGGGPEANYGYTF	TGCGCCAGCGGGGGGGGACCCGAAGCTAACTATGGCTACACCTTC	TRBV5-1	TRBJ1-2	.	.
CASSLVRTSEKLFF	TGTGCCAGCAGTTTGGTCAGGACCTCTGAAAAACTGTTTTTT	TRBV27	TRBJ1-4	.	few
CASSNLQGEEQYF	TGTGCCAGCTCCAACCTTCAGGGGGAAGAGCAGTACTTC	TRBV18	TRBJ2-7	TRBD1	.
CASSTPTSPYNEQFF	TGTGCCAGCAGTACGCCGACTAGCCCCTACAATGAGCAGTTCTTC	TRBV28	TRBJ2-1	TRBD2	.
CASRDTGAGQPQHF	TGTGCCAGCAGGGATACAGGGGCAGGTCAGCCCCAGCATTTT	TRBV2	TRBJ1-5	TRBD1	.
CASSQLGEAGGTDTQYF	TGTGCCAGCAGCCAACTCGGGGAAGCGGGAGGCACAGATACGCAGTATTTT	TRBV7-8	TRBJ2-3	TRBD2	once
CASILAGQTQYF	TGTGCCAGCATACTAGCGGGACAGACCCAGTACTTC	TRBV6-1	TRBJ2-5	TRBD2	few
CASSFGQGSTDTQYF	TGTGCCAGCAGCTTTGGACAGGGTAGCACAGATACGCAGTATTTT	TRBV7-3	TRBJ2-3	TRBD1	.
CASSLGAVYEQYF	TGTGCCAGCAGCTTAGGGGCAGTCTACGAGCAGTACTTC	TRBV11-3	TRBJ2-7	.	.
CASRQGQVWQRNTIYF	TGTGCCAGCAGACAAGGACAGGTCTGGCAAAGAAACACCATATATTTT	TRBV28	TRBJ1-3	TRBD1	.
CASSLGTGRGYTF	TGTGCCAGCAGCTTAGGTACAGGGCGCGGCTACACCTTC	TRBV7-8	TRBJ1-2	.	.
CASSPLGQETQYF	TGTGCCAGCTCACCACTTGGTCAAGAGACCCAGTACTTC	TRBV18	TRBJ2-5	.	.
CASSENEKLFF	TGTGCCAGCAGTGAAAATGAAAAACTGTTTTTT	TRBV6-1	TRBJ1-4	.	once
CASSLYASGQPSNQPQHF	TGCGCCAGCAGCCTGTACGCCTCGGGGCAGCCTAGCAATCAGCCCCAGCATTTT	TRBV4-1	TRBJ1-5	.	.
CASSEASGGPNQPQHF	TGTGCCAGCAGTGAAGCCTCTGGGGGACCTAATCAGCCCCAGCATTTT	TRBV2	TRBJ1-5	.	.
CASSLGQGRDQPQHF	TGTGCCAGCAGTTTAGGCCAGGGGCGGGATCAGCCCCAGCATTTT	TRBV28	TRBJ1-5	.	once
CASSSRGSGNQPQHF	TGTGCCAGCAGCTCCAGGGGAAGCGGCAATCAGCCCCAGCATTTT	TRBV7-9	TRBJ1-5	.	.
CASSQDWGGEQFF	TGCGCCAGCAGCCAAGATTGGGGGGGTGAGCAGTTCTTC	TRBV4-1	TRBJ2-1	TRBD2	.
CASSSGLAGQSTDTQYF	TGCGCCAGCAGCTCGGGACTAGCGGGGCAAAGCACAGATACGCAGTATTTT	TRBV5-1	TRBJ2-3	TRBD2	.
CASSRGQSGNTIYF	TGTGCCAGCAGCCGAGGACAGTCTGGAAACACCATATATTTT	TRBV7-2	TRBJ1-3	.	few
CASSPRQADTQYF	TGTGCCAGCAGCCCAAGACAGGCAGATACGCAGTATTTT	TRBV11-2	TRBJ2-3	.	once
CASSLGGQGPPGDTQYF	TGTGCCAGCAGCTTGGGGGGCCAGGGTCCTCCCGGGGATACGCAGTATTTT	TRBV5-4	TRBJ2-3	.	.
CASSLPTGTGNSYEQYF	TGTGCCAGCAGCTTACCAACCGGGACAGGGAACTCCTACGAGCAGTACTTC	TRBV7-9	TRBJ2-7	TRBD1	.
CASRGPNQPQHF	TGTGCCAGCAGGGGGCCTAATCAGCCCCAGCATTTT	TRBV6-5	TRBJ1-5	.	.